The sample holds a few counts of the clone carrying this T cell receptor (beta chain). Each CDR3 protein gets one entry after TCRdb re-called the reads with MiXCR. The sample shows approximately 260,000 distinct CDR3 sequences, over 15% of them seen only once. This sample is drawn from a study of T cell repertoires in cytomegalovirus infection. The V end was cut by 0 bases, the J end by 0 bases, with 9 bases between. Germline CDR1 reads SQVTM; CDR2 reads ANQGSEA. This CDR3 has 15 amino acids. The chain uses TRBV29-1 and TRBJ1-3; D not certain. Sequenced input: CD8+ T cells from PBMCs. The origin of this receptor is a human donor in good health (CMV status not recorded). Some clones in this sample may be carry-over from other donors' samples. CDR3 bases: TGCAGCGTTGAAGATCTGGGCAGCTCTGGAAACACCATATATTTT. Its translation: CSVEDLGSSGNTIYF.